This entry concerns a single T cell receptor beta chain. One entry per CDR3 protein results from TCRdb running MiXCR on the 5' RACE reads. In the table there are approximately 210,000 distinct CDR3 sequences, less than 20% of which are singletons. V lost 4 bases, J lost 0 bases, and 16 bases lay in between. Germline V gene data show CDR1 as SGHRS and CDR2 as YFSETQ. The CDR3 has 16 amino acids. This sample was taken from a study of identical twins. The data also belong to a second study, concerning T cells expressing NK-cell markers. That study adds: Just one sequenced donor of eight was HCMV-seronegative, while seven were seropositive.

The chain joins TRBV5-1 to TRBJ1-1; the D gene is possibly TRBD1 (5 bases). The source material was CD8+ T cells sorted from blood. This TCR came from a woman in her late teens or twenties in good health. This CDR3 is CASSVQLGLLNTEAFF. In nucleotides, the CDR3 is TGCGCCAGCAGCGTTCAGTTGGGGCTTCTGAACACTGAAGCTTTCTTT.